The 14 T cell receptor beta chains in this list originate from one sample, sequenced in a study of blood T cell repertoires in COVID-19. Sequencing was performed with immunoSEQ multiplex PCR; in TCRdb, only in-frame clones are kept and a portion is missing. The profile covers around 160,000 clones, with roughly 86% appearing a single time and 13% to 15% taken by the ten largest. Sequenced input: peripheral blood. The receptors here all came from a human donor with acute or convalescent COVID-19. The donor label of this sample is uncertain.

The DNA for the CDR3 is TGTGCCAGTAGTAGGTTGACGGGTGAGCCCCAGCATTTT. Its translation is CASSRLTGEPQHF. This sequence joins TRBV19 and TRBJ1-5; D remains unclear. Germline CDR1 LNHDA, CDR2 SQIVND (reference sequence). The CDR3 length is 13 residues. Trimming took 4 bases from V and 8 from J, leaving 12 bases between them.

The rearrangement links TRBV5-4 to TRBJ1-1; no definite D call. This CDR3 spans 13 amino acids. Deletions cut 0 bases from V and 1 base from J, with 4 bases between. The germline V gene encodes CDR1 SGHNT and CDR2 YYREEE (reference sequence). The CDR3 spells CASSLDRNTEAFF. The CDR3 region has the DNA TGTGCCAGCAGCTTGGACAGGAACACTGAAGCTTTCTTT.

This clone was counted a few times. This chain uses TRBV3-1 (or the pseudogene TRBV3-2) with TRBJ2-3; 7 bases are shared with TRBD2. This CDR3 region has 15 residues. Looked up from germline, CDR1 is LGHDT and CDR2 is YNNKEL (reference sequence). V lost 1 base, J lost 2 bases, and 3 bases stayed unmatched. CDR3 sequence (DNA): TGTGCCAGCAGCCAAGTGGGAGGGACCACAGATACGCAGTATTTT. It is translated as CASSQVGGTTDTQYF.

CDR3 region: CASSVVSSGGATYNEQFF. In DNA form, the CDR3 reads TGTGCCAGCAGCGTAGTATCCAGCGGGGGGGCTACCTACAATGAGCAGTTCTTC. This chain uses TRBV9 with TRBJ2-1; 10 bases map to TRBD2. V was clipped by 0 bases and J by 2 bases; unmatched bases: 8. CDR1 and CDR2 (germline): SGDLS, YYNGEE. The CDR3 covers 18 residues.

Only one count was recorded for this clone. V gene TRBV7-6 combines with J gene TRBJ2-5, with TRBD2 as a possible D gene (6 bases). Trimming shortened V by 4 bases and J by 5 bases, and 8 bases separated the two germline ends. Germline lookup yields CDR1 SGHVS and CDR2 FNYEAQ. The CDR3 extends over 12 amino acids. This chain's CDR3 is CASSSAGETQYF. The CDR3 nucleotides read TGTGCCAGCAGCTCTGCGGGGGAGACCCAGTACTTC. The full variable domain, rest sourced from reference TRBV7-6 and TRBJ2-5, is GAGVSQSPRYKVTKRGQDVALRCDPISGHVSLYWYRQALGQGPEFLTYFNYEAQQDKSGLPNDRFSAERPEGSISTLTIQRTEQRDSAMYRCASSSAGETQYFGPGTRLLVL.

The table lists this clone with a few counts. J is TRBJ1-3 and V is TRBV7-2; D is ambiguous. Germline V lookup: CDR1 SGHTA, CDR2 FQGNSA. V was cut by 5 bases and J by 8 bases, with 16 bases left in between. This CDR3 contains 14 residues. This CDR3 reads CASSPPYEEYTIYF. As DNA, the CDR3 is TGTGCCAGCAGCCCGCCGTATGAGGAGTACACCATATATTTT.

This chain uses TRBV6-5 with TRBJ2-1; the match to TRBD2 covers 10 bases. Germline CDR1 and CDR2: MNHEY and SVGAGI. CDR3 length: 14 amino acids. Trimming took 5 bases from V and 7 from J; bases not matched to a gene: 5. Written as DNA, the CDR3 is TGTGCCAGCAGTAGCGGGGGGGCCTTTAATGAGCAGTTCTTC. This encodes CASSSGGAFNEQFF.

The J gene is TRBJ1-2, the V gene TRBV5-6, with a weak D call TRBD1 (5 bases). Per germline, CDR1 SGHDT and CDR2 YYEEEE. Trimming took 2 bases from V and 5 from J, leaving 13 bases between them. The CDR3 consists of 14 residues. The CDR3 loop is CASSFPGDGYGYTF. The CDR3 bases are TGTGCCAGCAGCTTTCCGGGGGACGGATATGGCTACACCTTC.

The V gene is TRBV30, the J gene TRBJ2-7; 10 bases match TRBD1. J gave up 3 bases and V 1 base, and 0 bases lay outside the gene matches. The CDR3 is made up of 13 amino acids. Looked up from germline, CDR1 is GTSNPN and CDR2 is SVGIG (reference sequence). The DNA for the CDR3 is TGTGCCTGGAGTGGGGACAGGGGCTACGAGCAGTACTTC. Amino acids: CAWSGDRGYEQYF.

J is TRBJ2-1 and V is TRBV19, with D hard to call. Germline V gives CDR1 LNHDA, CDR2 SQIVND (reference sequence). This CDR3 spans 14 amino acids. Trimming removed 3 bases at V and 9 bases at J, with 15 bases between. CDR3 nucleotide sequence: TGTGCCAGTAGTATTGTGCCGATAGTCGGTGAGCAGTTCTTC. Its translation is CASSIVPIVGEQFF. The whole variable domain, filled in from reference TRBV19 and TRBJ2-1, reads DGGITQSPKYLFRKEGQNVTLSCEQNLNHDAMYWYRQDPGQGLRLIYYSQIVNDFQKGDIAEGYSVSREKKESFPLTVTSAQKNPTAFYLCASSIVPIVGEQFFGPGTRLTVL.

CDR3 in amino acids: CASRPGTGGRGYTF. DNA of the CDR3: TGTGCCAGCAGGCCCGGGACAGGGGGACGTGGCTACACCTTC. The chain couples TRBV6-4 to TRBJ1-2; 11 nucleotides match TRBD1. V trimming: 6 bases; J trimming: 7 bases; junction bases outside the gene matches: 7. CDR3 length equals 14 residues. The germline CDR1 and CDR2 sequences are MRHNA and SNTAGT.

The chain carries TRBV11-3 and TRBJ2-6; D might be TRBD1 (6 bases). With 1 base removed from V and 2 bases from J, the gap between germline ends came to 6 bases. Germline V lookup: CDR1 SGHNT, CDR2 YENEEA. The length of the CDR3 is 15 residues. CDR3: CASSLGGPGANVLTF. CDR3 sequence (DNA): TGTGCCAGCAGCTTAGGGGGGCCTGGGGCCAACGTCCTGACTTTC.

This clone has more than one count but fewer than ten. This chain links TRBV10-1 with TRBJ1-6, with 7 bases lining up with TRBD1. There are 17 residues in the CDR3. Germline V gene data show CDR1 as WNHNN and CDR2 as SYGVQD (reference sequence). Trimming removed 5 bases from V and 7 bases from J; junction bases left unmatched: 14. Here the CDR3 DNA reads TGCGCCAGCAGTTGTCGGCCGGGACAGAAAGGGAATTCACCCCTCCACTTT. Residues: CASSCRPGQKGNSPLHF.

The V and J genes are TRBV18 and TRBJ1-2; 10 nucleotides align to TRBD1. Germline V lookup: CDR1 KGHSH, CDR2 LQKENI. The CDR3 runs to 14 residues. Trimming at V came to 3 bases and at J to 7 bases, leaving 5 bases not matched to a gene. CDR3 coding DNA: TGTGCCAGCTCACCTTCGACAGGGGGCAGTGGCTACACCTTC. This translates into CASSPSTGGSGYTF.